The entry below describes one TCR beta chain. The sample comes from a study of CD8 T cells in Susac syndrome. Random hexamers were used to reverse transcribe an amount of roughly 0.45 to 1 ug RNA. The immunoSEQ assay covered 54 Vbeta and 13 Jbeta segments for CDR3. TCRdb called the immunoSEQ multiplex PCR reads again in MiXCR, with one record for every CDR3 protein. The repertoire holds about 130,000 distinct CDR3 sequences, with around 90% as singletons. This CDR3 comprises 13 residues. Trimming left V 3 bases short and J 3 bases short, with 9 bases between. The sample comprised CD8+ T cells from PBMCs. The clonotype comes from a human donor with multiple sclerosis. The gene calls are TRBV23-1 and TRBJ2-7, with a possible D match to TRBD1 (7 bases). TRBV23-1 is labeled an ORF, and its function is uncertain. CDR3 DNA sequence: TGCGCCAGCAGTCACAGGGGGGACTACGAGCAGTACTTC. It codes for CASSHRGDYEQYF.